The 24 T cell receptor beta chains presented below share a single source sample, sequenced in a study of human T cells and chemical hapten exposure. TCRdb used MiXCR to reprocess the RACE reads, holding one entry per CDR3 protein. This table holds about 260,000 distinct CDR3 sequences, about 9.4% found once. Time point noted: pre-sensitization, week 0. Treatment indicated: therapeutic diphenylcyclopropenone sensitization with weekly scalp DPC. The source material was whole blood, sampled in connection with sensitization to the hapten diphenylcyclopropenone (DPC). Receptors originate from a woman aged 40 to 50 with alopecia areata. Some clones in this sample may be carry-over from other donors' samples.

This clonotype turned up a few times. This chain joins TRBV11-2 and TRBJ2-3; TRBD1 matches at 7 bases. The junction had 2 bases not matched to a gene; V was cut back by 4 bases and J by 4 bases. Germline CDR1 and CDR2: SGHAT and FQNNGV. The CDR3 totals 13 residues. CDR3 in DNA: TGTGCCAGCAGCTCCCAGGGGGCAGATACGCAGTATTTT. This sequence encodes CASSSQGADTQYF.

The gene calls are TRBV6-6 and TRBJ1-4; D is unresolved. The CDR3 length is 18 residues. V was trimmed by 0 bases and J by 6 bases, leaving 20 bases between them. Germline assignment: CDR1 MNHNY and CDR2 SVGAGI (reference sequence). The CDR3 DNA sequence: TGTGCCAGCAGTTACTCACGTCCAGGCCCGTCCTCATATGAAAAACTGTTTTTT. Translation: CASSYSRPGPSSYEKLFF.

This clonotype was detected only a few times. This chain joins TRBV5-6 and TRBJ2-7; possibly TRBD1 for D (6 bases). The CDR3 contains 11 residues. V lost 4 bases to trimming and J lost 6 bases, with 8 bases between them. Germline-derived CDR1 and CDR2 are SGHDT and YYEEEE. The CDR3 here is CASSRTAEQYF. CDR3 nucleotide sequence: TGTGCCAGCAGCCGGACAGCCGAGCAGTACTTC.

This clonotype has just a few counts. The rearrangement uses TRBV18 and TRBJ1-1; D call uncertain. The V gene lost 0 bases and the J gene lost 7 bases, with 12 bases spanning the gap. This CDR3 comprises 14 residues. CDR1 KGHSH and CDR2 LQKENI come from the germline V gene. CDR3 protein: CASSPPVRKVEAFF. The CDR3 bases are TGTGCCAGCTCACCACCGGTCAGGAAGGTTGAAGCTTTCTTT.

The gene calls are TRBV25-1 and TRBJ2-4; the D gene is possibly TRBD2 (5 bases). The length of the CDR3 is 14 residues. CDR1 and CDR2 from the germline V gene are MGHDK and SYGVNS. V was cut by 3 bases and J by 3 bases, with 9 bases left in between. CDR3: CASSDTGFKNIQYF. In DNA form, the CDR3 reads TGTGCCAGCAGTGACACGGGGTTCAAAAACATTCAGTACTTC. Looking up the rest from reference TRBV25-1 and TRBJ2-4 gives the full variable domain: EADIYQTPRYLVIGTGKKITLECSQTMGHDKMYWYQQDPGMELHLIHYSYGVNSTEKGDLSSESTVSRIRTEHFPLTLESARPSHTSQYLCASSDTGFKNIQYFGAGTRLSVL.

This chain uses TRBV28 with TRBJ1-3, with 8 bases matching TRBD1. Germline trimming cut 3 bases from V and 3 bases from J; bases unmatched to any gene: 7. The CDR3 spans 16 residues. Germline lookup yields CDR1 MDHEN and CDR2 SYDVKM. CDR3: CASSLFRGLRGNTIYF. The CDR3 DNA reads TGTGCCAGCAGTTTGTTCAGGGGGCTGCGTGGAAACACCATATATTTT.

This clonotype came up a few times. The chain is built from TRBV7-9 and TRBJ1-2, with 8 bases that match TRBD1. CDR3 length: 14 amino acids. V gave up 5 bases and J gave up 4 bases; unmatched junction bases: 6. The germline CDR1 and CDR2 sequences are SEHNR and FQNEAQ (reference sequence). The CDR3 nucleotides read TGTGCCAGCAGCAAAAGCGGGACAGGCTATGGCTACACCTTC. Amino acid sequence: CASSKSGTGYGYTF. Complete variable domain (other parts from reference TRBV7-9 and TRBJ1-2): DTGVSQNPRHKITKRGQNVTFRCDPISEHNRLYWYRQTLGQGPEFLTYFQNEAQLEKSRLLSDRFSAERPKGSFSTLEIQRTEQGDSAMYLCASSKSGTGYGYTFGSGTRLTVV.

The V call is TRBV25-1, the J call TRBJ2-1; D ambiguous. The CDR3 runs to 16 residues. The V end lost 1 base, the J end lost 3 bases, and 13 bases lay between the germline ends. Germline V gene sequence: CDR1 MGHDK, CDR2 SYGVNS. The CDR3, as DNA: TGTGCCAGCAGTGAATCTGAGGTACAAATCTACAATGAGCAGTTCTTC. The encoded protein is CASSESEVQIYNEQFF.

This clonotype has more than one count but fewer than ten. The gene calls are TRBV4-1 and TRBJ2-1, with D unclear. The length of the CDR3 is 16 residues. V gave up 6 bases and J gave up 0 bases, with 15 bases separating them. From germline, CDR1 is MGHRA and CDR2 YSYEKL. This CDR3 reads CASRLDPVSSYNEQFF. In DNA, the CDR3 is TGCGCCAGCAGACTGGACCCGGTCAGCTCCTACAATGAGCAGTTCTTC.

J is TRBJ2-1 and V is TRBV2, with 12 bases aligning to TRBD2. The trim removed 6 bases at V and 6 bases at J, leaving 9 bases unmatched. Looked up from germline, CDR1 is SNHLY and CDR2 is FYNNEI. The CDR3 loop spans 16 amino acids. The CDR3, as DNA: TGTGCCAGCAGCCCGAGGACTAGCGGGAAACTCAATGAGCAGTTCTTC. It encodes CASSPRTSGKLNEQFF.

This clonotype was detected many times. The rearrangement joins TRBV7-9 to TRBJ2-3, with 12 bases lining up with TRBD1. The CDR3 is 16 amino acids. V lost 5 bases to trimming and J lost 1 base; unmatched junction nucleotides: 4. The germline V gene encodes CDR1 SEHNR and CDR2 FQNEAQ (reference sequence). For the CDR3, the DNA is TGTGCCAGCAGCCTGGGACAGGGGGCCCGCACAGATACGCAGTATTTT. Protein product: CASSLGQGARTDTQYF.

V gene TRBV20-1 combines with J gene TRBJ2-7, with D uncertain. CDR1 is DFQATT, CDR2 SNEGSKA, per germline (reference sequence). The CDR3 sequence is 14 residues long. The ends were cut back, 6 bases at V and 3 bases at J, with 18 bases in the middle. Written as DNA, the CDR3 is TGCAGTGCAAGGGCAAGGGCAGGCAACTACGAGCAGTACTTC. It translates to CSARARAGNYEQYF.

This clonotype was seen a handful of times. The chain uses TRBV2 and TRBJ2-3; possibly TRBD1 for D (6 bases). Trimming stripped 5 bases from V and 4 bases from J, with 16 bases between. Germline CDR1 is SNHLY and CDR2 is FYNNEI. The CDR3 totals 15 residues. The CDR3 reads CASSLIRGGADTQYF. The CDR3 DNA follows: TGTGCCAGCAGTCTTATCCGAGGGGGTGCAGATACGCAGTATTTT.

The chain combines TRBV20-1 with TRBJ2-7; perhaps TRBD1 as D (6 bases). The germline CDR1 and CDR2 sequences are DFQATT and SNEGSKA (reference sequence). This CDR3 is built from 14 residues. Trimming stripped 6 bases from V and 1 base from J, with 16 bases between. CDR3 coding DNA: TGCAGTGCCAGACAATCTCAGGGGTCCTACGAGCAGTACTTC. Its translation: CSARQSQGSYEQYF.

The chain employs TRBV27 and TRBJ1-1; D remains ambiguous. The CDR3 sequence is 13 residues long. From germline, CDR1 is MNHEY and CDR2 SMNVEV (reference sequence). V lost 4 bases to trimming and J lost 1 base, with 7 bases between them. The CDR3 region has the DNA TGTGCCAGCAGTTGGGCAGCGAACACTGAAGCTTTCTTT. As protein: CASSWAANTEAFF.

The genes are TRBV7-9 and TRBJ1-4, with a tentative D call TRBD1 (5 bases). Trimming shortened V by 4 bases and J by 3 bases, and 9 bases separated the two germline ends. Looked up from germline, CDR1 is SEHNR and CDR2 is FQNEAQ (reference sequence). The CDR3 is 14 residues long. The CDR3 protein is CASSSGEANEKLFF. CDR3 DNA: TGTGCCAGCAGCTCGGGGGAAGCTAATGAAAAACTGTTTTTT.

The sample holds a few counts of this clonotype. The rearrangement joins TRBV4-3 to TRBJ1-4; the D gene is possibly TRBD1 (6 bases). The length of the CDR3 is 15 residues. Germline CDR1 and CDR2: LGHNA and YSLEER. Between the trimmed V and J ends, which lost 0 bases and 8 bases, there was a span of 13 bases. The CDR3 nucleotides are TGCGCCAGCAGCCAAGATGCCAGGGGAGTAGAAAAACTGTTTTTT. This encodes CASSQDARGVEKLFF.

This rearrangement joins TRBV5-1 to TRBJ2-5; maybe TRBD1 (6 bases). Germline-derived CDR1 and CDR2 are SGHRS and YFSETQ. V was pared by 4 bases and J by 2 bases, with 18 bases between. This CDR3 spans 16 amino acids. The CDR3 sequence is CASSPTSTGSQETQYF. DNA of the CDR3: TGCGCCAGCAGCCCAACTTCGACAGGTTCTCAAGAGACCCAGTACTTC.

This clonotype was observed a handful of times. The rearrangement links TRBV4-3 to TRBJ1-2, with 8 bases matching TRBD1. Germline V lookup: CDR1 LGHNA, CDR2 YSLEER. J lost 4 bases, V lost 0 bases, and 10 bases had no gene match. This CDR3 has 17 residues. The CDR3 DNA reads TGCGCCAGCAGCCAAGACCCCAACAGGGGGAGGACCTATGGCTACACCTTC. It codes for CASSQDPNRGRTYGYTF.

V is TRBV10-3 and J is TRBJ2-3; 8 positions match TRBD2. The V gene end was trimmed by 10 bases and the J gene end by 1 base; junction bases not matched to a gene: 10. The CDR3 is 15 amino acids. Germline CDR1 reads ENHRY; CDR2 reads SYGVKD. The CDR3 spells CATQPRREGTDTQYF. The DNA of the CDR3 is TGTGCCACCCAGCCCCGGCGGGAGGGCACAGATACGCAGTATTTT.

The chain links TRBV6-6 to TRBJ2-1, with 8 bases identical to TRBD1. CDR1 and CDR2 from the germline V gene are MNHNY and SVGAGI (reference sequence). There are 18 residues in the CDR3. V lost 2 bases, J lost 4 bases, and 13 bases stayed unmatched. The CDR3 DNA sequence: TGTGCCAGCAGTTACCCAAAACAGGGGGATCGGTATTACAATGAGCAGTTCTTC. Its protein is CASSYPKQGDRYYNEQFF.

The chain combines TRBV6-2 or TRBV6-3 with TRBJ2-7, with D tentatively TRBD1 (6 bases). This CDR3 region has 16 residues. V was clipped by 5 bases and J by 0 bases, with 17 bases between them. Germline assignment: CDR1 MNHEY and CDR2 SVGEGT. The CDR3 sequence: CASSRQALGASYEQYF. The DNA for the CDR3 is TGTGCCAGCAGTCGACAGGCGTTAGGGGCCTCCTACGAGCAGTACTTC.

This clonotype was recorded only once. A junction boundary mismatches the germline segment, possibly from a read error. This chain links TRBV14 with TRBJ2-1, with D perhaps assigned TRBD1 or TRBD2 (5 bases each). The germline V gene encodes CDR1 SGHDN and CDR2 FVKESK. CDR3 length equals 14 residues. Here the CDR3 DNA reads TGTGCCACCAGCCGGGACCAATCCTACAATGAGCAGTTCTTC. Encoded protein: CATSRDQSYNEQFF. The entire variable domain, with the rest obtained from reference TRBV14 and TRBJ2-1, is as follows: EAGVTQFPSHSVIEKGQTVTLRCDPISGHDNLYWYRRVMGKEIKFLLHFVKESKQDESGMPNNRFLAERTGGTYSTLKVQPAELEDSGVYFCATSRDQSYNEQFFGPGTRLTVL.

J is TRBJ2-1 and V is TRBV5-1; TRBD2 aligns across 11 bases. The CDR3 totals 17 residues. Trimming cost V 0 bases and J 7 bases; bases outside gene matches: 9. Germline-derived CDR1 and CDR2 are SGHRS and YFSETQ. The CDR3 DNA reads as TGCGCCAGCAGCTTGGAGGCTAGCGGGAGGTTGGGGAATGAGCAGTTCTTC. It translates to CASSLEASGRLGNEQFF.